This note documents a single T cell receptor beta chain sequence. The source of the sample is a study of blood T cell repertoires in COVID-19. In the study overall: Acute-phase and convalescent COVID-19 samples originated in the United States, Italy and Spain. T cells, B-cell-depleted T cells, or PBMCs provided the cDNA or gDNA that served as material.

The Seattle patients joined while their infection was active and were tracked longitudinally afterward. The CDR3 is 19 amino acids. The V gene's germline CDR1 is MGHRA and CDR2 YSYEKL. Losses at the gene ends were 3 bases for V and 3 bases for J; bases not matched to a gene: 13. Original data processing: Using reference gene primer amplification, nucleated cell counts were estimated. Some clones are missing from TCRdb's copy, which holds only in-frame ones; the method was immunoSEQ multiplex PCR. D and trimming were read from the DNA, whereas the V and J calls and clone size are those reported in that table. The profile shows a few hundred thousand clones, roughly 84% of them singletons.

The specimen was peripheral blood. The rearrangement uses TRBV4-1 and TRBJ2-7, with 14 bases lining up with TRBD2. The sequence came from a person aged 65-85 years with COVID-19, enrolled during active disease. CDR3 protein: CASSHTPGTSGRKDYEQYF. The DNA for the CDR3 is TGCGCCAGCAGCCACACCCCCGGGACTAGCGGGAGAAAGGACTACGAGCAGTACTTC.